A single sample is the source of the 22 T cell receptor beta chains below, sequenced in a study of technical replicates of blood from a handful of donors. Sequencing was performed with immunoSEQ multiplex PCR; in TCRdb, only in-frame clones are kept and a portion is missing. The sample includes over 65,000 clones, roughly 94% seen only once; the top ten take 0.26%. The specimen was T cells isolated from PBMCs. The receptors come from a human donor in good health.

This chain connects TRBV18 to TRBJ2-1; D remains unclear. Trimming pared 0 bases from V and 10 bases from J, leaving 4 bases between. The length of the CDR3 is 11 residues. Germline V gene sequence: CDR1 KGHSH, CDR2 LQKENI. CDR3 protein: CASSPPAEQFF. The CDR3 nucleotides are TGTGCCAGCTCACCACCGGCCGAGCAGTTCTTC.

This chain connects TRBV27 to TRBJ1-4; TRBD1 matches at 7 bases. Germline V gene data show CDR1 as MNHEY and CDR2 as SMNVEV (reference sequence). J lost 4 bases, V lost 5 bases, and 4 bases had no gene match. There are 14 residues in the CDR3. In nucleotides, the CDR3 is TGTGCCAGCAGTCCGACAGGGTTTAATGAAAAACTGTTTTTT. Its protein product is CASSPTGFNEKLFF.

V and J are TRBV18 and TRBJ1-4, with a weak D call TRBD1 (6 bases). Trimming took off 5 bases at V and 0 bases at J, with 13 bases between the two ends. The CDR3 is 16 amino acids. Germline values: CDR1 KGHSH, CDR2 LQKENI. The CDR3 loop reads CASSYGQLTTNEKLFF. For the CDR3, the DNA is TGTGCCAGCTCATATGGACAGCTGACAACTAATGAAAAACTGTTTTTT.

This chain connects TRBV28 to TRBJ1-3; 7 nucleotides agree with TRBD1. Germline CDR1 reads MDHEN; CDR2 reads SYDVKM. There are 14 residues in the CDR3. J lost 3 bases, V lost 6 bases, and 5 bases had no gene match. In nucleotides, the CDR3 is TGTGCCAGCAGATATGACAGGGATGGAAACACCATATATTTT. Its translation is CASRYDRDGNTIYF.

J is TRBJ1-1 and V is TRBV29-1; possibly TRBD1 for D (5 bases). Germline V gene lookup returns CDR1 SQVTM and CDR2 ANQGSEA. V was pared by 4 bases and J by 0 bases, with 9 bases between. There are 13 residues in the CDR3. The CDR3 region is CSVVGGLNTEAFF. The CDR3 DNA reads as TGCAGCGTTGTCGGGGGACTGAACACTGAAGCTTTCTTT.

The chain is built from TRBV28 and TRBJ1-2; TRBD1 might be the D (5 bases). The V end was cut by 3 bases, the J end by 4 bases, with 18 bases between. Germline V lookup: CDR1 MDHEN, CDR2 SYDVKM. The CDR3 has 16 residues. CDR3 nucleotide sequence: TGTGCCAGCAGTTTTCGGGCAGGGAAGTCTTCCTATGGCTACACCTTC. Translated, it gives CASSFRAGKSSYGYTF.

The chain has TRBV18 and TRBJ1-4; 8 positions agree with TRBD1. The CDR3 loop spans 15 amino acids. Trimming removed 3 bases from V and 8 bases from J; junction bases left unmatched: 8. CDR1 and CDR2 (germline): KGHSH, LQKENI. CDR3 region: CASSPRQGIGEKLFF. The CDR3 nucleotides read TGTGCCAGCTCACCCCGACAGGGGATTGGGGAAAAACTGTTTTTT. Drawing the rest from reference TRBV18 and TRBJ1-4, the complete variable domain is NAGVMQNPRHLVRRRGQEARLRCSPMKGHSHVYWYRQLPEEGLKFMVYLQKENIIDESGMPKERFSAEFPKEGPSILRIQQVVRGDSAAYFCASSPRQGIGEKLFFGSGTQLSVL.

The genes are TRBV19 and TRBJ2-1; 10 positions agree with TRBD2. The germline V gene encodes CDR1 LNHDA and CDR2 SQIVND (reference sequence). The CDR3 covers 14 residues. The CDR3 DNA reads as TGTGCATCCATCGCCGGGACTAGCGCAGTTGAGCAGTTCTTC. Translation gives CASIAGTSAVEQFF.

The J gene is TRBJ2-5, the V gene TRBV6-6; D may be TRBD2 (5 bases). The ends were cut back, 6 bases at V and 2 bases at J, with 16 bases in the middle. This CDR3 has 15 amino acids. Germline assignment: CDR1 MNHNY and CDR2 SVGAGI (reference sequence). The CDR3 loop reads CASSRPGLLQETQYF. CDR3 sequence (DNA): TGTGCCAGCAGCCGCCCTGGACTCTTGCAAGAGACCCAGTACTTC.

The CDR3 DNA is TGTGCCAGCGGACAGATTCATACAGATACGCAGTATTTT. Residues: CASGQIHTDTQYF. V is TRBV19 and J is TRBJ2-3; a weak D match, TRBD1 (6 bases). Germline assignment: CDR1 LNHDA and CDR2 SQIVND (reference sequence). With 9 bases removed from V and 3 bases from J, the gap between germline ends came to 13 bases. This CDR3 is built from 13 residues. Filled out from reference TRBV19 and TRBJ2-3, the complete variable domain reads DGGITQSPKYLFRKEGQNVTLSCEQNLNHDAMYWYRQDPGQGLRLIYYSQIVNDFQKGDIAEGYSVSREKKESFPLTVTSAQKNPTAFYLCASGQIHTDTQYFGPGTRLTVL.

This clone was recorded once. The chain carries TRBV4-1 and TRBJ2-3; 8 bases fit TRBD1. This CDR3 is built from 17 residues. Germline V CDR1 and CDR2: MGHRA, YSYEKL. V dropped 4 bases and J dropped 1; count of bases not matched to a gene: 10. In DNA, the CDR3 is TGCGCCAGCAGCCGGATTGACAGGGGAGATGGCACAGATACGCAGTATTTT. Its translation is CASSRIDRGDGTDTQYF.

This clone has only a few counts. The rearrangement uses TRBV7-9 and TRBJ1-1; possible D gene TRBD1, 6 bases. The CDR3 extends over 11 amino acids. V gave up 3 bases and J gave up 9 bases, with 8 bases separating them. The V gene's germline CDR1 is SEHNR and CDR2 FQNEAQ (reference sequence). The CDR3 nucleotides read TGTGCCAGCAGCTTTGGGACAAAAGCTTTCTTT. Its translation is CASSFGTKAFF.

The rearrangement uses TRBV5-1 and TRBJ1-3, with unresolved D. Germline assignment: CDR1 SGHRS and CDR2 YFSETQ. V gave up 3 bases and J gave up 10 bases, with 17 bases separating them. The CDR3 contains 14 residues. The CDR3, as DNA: TGCGCCAGCAGCTCTGACGGTGGTTTCGGGACCATATATTTT. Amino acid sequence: CASSSDGGFGTIYF.

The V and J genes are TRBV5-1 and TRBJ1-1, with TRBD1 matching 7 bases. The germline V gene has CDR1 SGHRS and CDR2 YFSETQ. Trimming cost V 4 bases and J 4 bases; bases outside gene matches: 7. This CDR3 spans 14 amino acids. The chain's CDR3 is CASSPARGTTEAFF. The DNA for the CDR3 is TGCGCCAGCAGCCCGGCCAGGGGGACCACTGAAGCTTTCTTT.

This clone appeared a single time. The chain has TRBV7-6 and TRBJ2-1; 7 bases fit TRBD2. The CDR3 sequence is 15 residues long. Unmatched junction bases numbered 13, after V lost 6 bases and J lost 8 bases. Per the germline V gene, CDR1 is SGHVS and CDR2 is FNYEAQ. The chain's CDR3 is CASRPRAGEGHEQFF. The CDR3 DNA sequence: TGTGCCAGCAGACCTAGGGCGGGAGAGGGGCATGAGCAGTTCTTC.

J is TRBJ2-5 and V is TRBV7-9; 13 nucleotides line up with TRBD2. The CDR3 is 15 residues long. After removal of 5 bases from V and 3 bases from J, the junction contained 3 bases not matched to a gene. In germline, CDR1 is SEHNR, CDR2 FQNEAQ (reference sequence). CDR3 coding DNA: TGTGCCAGCAGCCAAGGGACTAGCGGGGAAGAGACCCAGTACTTC. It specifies CASSQGTSGEETQYF.

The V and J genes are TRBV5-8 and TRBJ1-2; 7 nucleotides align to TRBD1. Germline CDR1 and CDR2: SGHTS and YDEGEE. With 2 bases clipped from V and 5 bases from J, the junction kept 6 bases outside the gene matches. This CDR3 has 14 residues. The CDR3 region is CASSFLRDSYGYTF. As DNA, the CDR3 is TGTGCCAGCAGCTTCCTCCGGGACAGTTATGGCTACACCTTC.

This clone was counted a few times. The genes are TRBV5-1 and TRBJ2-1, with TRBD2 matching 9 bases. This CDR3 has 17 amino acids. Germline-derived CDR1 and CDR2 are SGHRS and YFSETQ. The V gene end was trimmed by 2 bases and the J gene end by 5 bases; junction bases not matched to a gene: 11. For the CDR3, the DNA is TGCGCCAGCAGCTTCCTCGTATGGGCGGGGGGGGACAATGAGCAGTTCTTC. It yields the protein CASSFLVWAGGDNEQFF.

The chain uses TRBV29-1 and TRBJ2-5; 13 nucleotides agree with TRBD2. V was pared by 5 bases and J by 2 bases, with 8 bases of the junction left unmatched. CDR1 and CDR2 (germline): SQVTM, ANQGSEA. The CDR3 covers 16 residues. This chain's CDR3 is CSVPGLAGVGQETQYF. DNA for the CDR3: TGCAGCGTTCCTGGACTAGCGGGAGTAGGGCAAGAGACCCAGTACTTC.

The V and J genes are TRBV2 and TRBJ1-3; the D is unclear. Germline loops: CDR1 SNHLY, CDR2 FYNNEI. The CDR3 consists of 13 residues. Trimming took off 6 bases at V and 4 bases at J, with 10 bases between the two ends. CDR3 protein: CASSDARGNTIYF. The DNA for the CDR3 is TGTGCCAGCAGCGACGCGAGGGGAAACACCATATATTTT.

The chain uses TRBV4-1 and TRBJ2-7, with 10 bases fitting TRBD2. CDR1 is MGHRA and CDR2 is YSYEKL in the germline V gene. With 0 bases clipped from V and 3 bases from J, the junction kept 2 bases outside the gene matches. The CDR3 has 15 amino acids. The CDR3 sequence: CASSQEASGSYEQYF. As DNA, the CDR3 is TGCGCCAGCAGCCAAGAGGCTAGCGGGAGCTACGAGCAGTACTTC.

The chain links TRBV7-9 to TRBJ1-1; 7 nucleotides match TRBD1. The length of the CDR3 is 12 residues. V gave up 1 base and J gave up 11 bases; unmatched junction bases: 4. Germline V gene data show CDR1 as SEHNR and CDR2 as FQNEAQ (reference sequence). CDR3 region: CASSLDRGRAFF. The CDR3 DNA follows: TGTGCCAGCAGCTTAGACAGGGGAAGGGCTTTCTTT.